A selection of T cell receptor beta chains follows, all from one sample in a study of cytomegalovirus exposure and HLA in healthy donors. Measured with immunoSEQ multiplex PCR; TCRdb has only the in-frame clones, and not every one. Among approximately 81,000 clones listed, about 68% were seen once. The material sequenced was PBMCs. These receptors originate from a man in his forties in good health and CMV-seropositive. The CDR3 runs from the conserved cysteine through the conserved F or W. A D gene is named only where the DNA matches it firmly. Some rows have no size entry. The others give once, few or many, or a class for an expanded clone.

abundance,len,v_gene,d_gene,j_gene,CDR3aa,CDR3nt
few,18,TRBV7-6,.,TRBJ1-6,CASSLEPPRARGSSPLHF,TGTGCCAGCAGCTTAGAGCCCCCTAGAGCCAGAGGCAGTTCACCCCTCCACTTT
.,18,TRBV5-4,TRBD2,TRBJ2-5,CASRLMGLAGGTQETQYF,TGTGCCAGCAGGTTAATGGGACTAGCGGGGGGAACCCAAGAGACCCAGTACTTC
.,15,TRBV6-5,.,TRBJ2-1,CASSYASREGDEQFF,TGTGCCAGCAGTTACGCGTCAAGGGAAGGGGATGAGCAGTTCTTC
.,19,TRBV4-1,TRBD2,TRBJ2-1,CASSRTRLAGGPGHNEQFF,TGCGCCAGCAGCCGTACTAGACTAGCGGGAGGGCCGGGGCACAATGAGCAGTTCTTC
.,18,TRBV11-2,TRBD2,TRBJ2-7,CASSLDGSRLAGAYEQYF,TGTGCCAGCAGCTTAGATGGGTCGAGGCTAGCGGGCGCGTACGAGCAGTACTTC
.,16,TRBV12-1,.,TRBJ1-5,CASSSTGTGPNQPQHF,TGTGCCAGCAGTTCGACCGGGACAGGGCCCAATCAGCCCCAGCATTTT
.,14,TRBV25-1,TRBD2,TRBJ2-7,CASHRAGVPYEQYF,TGTGCCTCACACCGGGCGGGAGTGCCCTACGAGCAGTACTTC
.,17,TRBV4-2,TRBD2,TRBJ2-3,CASSQVTSGGHLDTQYF,TGTGCCAGCAGCCAAGTGACTAGCGGGGGGCACTTAGATACGCAGTATTTT
.,15,TRBV5-5,.,TRBJ1-4,CASSFSAGRNEKLFF,TGTGCCAGCAGCTTTTCCGCGGGGCGGAATGAAAAACTGTTTTTT
once,15,TRBV5-6,TRBD2,TRBJ2-3,CASSLEAGGQDTQYF,TGTGCCAGCAGCTTGGAAGCGGGAGGGCAAGATACGCAGTATTTT
once,17,TRBV28,.,TRBJ2-5,CASSFGPRGIFRETQYF,TGTGCCAGCAGTTTCGGTCCGAGGGGGATATTCCGGGAGACCCAGTACTTC
.,12,TRBV28,.,TRBJ1-3,CASTPSRVGIYF,TGTGCCAGCACGCCCTCGAGGGTAGGCATATATTTT
once,17,TRBV6-1,.,TRBJ2-7,CASSERLPGYNSYEQYF,TGTGCCAGCAGTGAACGGTTACCGGGGTACAACTCCTACGAGCAGTACTTC
.,13,TRBV7-8,.,TRBJ2-3,CASSLEGADTQYF,TGTGCCAGCAGCTTAGAGGGGGCAGATACGCAGTATTTT
.,13,TRBV30,.,TRBJ1-1,CAWSVYLNTEAFF,TGTGCCTGGAGTGTATATTTGAACACTGAAGCTTTCTTT
.,13,TRBV9,.,TRBJ2-7,CASSVRAAGEQYF,TGTGCCAGCAGCGTACGGGCGGCGGGTGAGCAGTACTTC
.,14,TRBV18,.,TRBJ1-5,CASSIMEGNQPQHF,TGTGCCAGCTCCATAATGGAGGGTAATCAGCCCCAGCATTTT
few,14,TRBV6-5,.,TRBJ2-7,CAKNTGSSKYEQYF,TGTGCCAAAAACACCGGGAGTTCGAAGTACGAGCAGTACTTC
.,14,TRBV27,TRBD1,TRBJ1-1,CASTTGGPPTEAFF,TGTGCCAGCACCACAGGGGGACCACCAACTGAAGCTTTCTTT
.,14,TRBV7-9,.,TRBJ1-4,CSSSLVQAGEKLFF,TGTTCCAGCAGCTTAGTCCAAGCAGGTGAAAAACTGTTTTTT
.,15,TRBV7-9,.,TRBJ1-4,CASSLGAGAREKLFF,TGTGCCAGCAGCTTAGGGGCGGGGGCGCGTGAAAAACTGTTTTTT
.,13,TRBV7-9,TRBD1,TRBJ1-2,CASSPTGEYGYTF,TGTGCCAGCAGCCCGACAGGGGAATATGGCTACACCTTC
.,16,TRBV2,.,TRBJ1-6,CASSTTGGPTPSPLHF,TGTGCCAGCAGTACGACGGGGGGCCCCACTCCTTCTCCCCTCCACTTT
.,12,TRBV30,.,TRBJ2-5,CAWSKREETQYF,TGCGCCTGGAGTAAGCGGGAAGAGACCCAGTACTTC
once,15,TRBV9,.,TRBJ1-1,CASSVDGSRNTEAFF,TGTGCCAGCAGCGTAGATGGGAGCAGGAACACTGAAGCTTTCTTT